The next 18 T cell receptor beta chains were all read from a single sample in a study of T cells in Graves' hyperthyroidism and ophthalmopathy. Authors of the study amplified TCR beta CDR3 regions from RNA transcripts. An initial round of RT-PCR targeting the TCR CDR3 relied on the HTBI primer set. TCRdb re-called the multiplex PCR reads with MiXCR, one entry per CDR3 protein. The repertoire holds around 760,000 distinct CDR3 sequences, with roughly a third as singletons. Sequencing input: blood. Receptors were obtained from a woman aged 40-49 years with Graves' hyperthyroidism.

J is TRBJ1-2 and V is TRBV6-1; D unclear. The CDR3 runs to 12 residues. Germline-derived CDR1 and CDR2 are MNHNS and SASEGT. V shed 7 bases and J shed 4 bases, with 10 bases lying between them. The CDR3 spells CASTERSYGYTF. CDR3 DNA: TGTGCCAGCACCGAGAGGAGCTATGGCTACACCTTC.

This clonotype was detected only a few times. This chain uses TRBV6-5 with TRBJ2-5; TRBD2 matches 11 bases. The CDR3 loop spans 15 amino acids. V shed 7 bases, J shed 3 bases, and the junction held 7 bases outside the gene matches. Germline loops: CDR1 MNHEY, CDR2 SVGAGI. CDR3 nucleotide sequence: TGTGCCAGCAAAGAGGGACTAGCGGCTAAAGAGACCCAGTACTTC. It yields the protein CASKEGLAAKETQYF.

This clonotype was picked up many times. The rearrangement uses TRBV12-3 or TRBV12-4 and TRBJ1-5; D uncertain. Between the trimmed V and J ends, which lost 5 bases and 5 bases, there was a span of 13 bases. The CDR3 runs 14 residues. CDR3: CASSLSTGYQPQHF. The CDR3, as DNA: TGTGCCAGCAGTCTCTCGACGGGATATCAGCCCCAGCATTTT.

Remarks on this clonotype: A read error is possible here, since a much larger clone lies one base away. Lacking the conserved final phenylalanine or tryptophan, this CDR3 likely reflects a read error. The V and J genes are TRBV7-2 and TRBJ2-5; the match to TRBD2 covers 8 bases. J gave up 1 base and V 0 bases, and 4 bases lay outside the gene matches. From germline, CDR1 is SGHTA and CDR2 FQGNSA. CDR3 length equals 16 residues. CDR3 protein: CASSLAQRGSQETQYL. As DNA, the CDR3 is TGTGCCAGCAGCTTAGCCCAGCGGGGGTCCCAAGAGACCCAGTACTTA.

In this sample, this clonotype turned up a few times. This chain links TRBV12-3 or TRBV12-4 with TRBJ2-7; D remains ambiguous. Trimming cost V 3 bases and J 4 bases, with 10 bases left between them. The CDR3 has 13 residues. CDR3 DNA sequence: TGTGCCAGCAGTTTGGGGTCTTATTACGAGCAGTACTTC. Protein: CASSLGSYYEQYF.

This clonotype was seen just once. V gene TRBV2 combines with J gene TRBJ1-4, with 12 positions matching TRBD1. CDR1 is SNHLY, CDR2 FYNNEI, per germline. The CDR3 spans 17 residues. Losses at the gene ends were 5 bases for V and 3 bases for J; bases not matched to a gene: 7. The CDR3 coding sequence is TGTGCCAGCAGTTTAGGGACAGGGGGCACGGCTAATGAAAAACTGTTTTTT. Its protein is CASSLGTGGTANEKLFF.

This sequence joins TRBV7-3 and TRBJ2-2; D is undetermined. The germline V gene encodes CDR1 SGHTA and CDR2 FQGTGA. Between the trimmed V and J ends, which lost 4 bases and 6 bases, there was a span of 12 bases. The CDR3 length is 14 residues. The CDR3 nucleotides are TGTGCCAGCAGCTCCCCCGTGATTTCCGGGGAGCTGTTTTTT. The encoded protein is CASSSPVISGELFF.

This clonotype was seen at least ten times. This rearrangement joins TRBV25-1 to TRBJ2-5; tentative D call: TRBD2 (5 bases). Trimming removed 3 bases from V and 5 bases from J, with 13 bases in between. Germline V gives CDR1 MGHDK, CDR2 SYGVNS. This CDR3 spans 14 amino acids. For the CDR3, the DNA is TGTGCCAGCAGTGATTTCCGGGGTTCGGAGACCCAGTACTTC. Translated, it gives CASSDFRGSETQYF. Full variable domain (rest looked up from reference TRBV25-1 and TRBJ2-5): EADIYQTPRYLVIGTGKKITLECSQTMGHDKMYWYQQDPGMELHLIHYSYGVNSTEKGDLSSESTVSRIRTEHFPLTLESARPSHTSQYLCASSDFRGSETQYFGPGTRLLVL.

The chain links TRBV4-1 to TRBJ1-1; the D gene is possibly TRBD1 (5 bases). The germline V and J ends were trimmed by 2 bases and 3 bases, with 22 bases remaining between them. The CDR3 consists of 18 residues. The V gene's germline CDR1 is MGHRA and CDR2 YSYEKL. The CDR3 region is CASSQSRGGGVRDTEAFF. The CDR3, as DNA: TGCGCCAGCAGCCAAAGCCGAGGCGGGGGAGTTAGGGACACTGAAGCTTTCTTT.

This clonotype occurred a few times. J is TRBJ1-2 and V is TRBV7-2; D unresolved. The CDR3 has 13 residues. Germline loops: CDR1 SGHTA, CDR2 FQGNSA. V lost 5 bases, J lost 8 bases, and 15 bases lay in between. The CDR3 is CASSLVWTQGYTF. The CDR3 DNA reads TGTGCCAGCAGCCTCGTTTGGACTCAGGGCTACACCTTC.

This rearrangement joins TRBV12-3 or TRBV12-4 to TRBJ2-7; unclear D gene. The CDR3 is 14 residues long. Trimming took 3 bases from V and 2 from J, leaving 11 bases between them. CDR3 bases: TGTGCCAGCAGTTTTGGCGGTAAAGCCTACGAGCAGTACTTC. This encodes CASSFGGKAYEQYF.

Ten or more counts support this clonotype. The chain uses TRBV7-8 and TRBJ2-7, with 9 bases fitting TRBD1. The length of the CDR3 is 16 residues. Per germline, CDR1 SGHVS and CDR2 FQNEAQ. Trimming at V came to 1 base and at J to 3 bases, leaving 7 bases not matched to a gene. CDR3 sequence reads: CASSLVMGTGIYEQYF. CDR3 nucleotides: TGTGCCAGCAGCTTAGTGATGGGGACAGGGATCTACGAGCAGTACTTC. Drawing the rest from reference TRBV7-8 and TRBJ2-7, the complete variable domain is GAGVSQSPRYKVAKRGQDVALRCDPISGHVSLFWYQQALGQGPEFLTYFQNEAQLDKSGLPSDRFFAERPEGSVSTLKIQRTQQEDSAVYLCASSLVMGTGIYEQYFGPGTRLTVT.

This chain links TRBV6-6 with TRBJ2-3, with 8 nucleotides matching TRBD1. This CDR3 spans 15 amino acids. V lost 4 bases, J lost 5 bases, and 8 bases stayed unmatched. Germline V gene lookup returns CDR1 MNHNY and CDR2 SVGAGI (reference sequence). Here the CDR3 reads CASSSQGAYGDTQYF. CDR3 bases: TGTGCCAGCAGTTCGCAGGGGGCATACGGAGATACGCAGTATTTT.

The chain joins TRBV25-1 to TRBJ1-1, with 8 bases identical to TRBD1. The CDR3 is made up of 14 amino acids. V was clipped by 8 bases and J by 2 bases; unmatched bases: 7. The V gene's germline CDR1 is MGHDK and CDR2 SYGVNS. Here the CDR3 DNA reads TGTGCCAGCCCCCCTGGACAGGGTAACACTGAAGCTTTCTTT. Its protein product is CASPPGQGNTEAFF.

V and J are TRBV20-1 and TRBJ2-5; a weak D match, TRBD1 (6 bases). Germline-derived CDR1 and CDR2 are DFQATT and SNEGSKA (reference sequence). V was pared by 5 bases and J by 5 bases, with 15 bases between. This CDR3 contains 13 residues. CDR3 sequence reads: CSAWTRGEETQYF. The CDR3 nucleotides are TGCAGTGCTTGGACCAGGGGTGAGGAGACCCAGTACTTC.

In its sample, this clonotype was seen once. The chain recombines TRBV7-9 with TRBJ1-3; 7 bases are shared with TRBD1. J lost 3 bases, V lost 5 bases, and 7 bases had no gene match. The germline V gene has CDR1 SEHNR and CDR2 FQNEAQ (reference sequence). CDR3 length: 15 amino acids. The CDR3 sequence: CASSQEAGGGNTIYF. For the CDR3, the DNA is TGTGCCAGCAGCCAAGAGGCAGGGGGTGGAAACACCATATATTTT. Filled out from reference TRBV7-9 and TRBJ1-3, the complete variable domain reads DTGVSQNPRHKITKRGQNVTFRCDPISEHNRLYWYRQTLGQGPEFLTYFQNEAQLEKSRLLSDRFSAERPKGSFSTLEIQRTEQGDSAMYLCASSQEAGGGNTIYFGEGSWLTVV.

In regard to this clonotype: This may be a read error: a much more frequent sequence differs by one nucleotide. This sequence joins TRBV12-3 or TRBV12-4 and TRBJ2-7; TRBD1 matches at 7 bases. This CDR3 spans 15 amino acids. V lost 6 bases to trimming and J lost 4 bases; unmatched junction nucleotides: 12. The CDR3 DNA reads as TGTGCCAGCAGCACACCCGGACAGGCGCGTTACGAGCAGTACTTC. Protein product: CASSTPGQARYEQYF.

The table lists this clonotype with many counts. This CDR3 reads CASRDPRDGDTEAFF. DNA of the CDR3: TGTGCCAGCAGAGACCCCAGGGACGGAGACACTGAAGCTTTCTTT. The chain couples TRBV10-3 to TRBJ1-1; D might be TRBD1 (5 bases). The length of the CDR3 is 15 residues. V was clipped by 10 bases and J by 3 bases, with 21 bases between them. Germline-derived CDR1 and CDR2 are ENHRY and SYGVKD.